This TCR beta chain was sequenced during a study of T-cell memory formation after mild COVID-19. Across the whole study: Each donor largely had its own TCR clusters.

MiXCR, applied by TCRdb to the 5' RACE reads, yields one record per CDR3 protein. The sample gives tens of thousands of distinct CDR3 sequences, about a sixth of which show up once; roughly a third is in the top ten. Turning to this clonotype: As yet, its antigen is unknown.

The CDR3 contains 14 residues. Trimming at V came to 5 bases and at J to 1 base, leaving 2 bases not matched to a gene. CDR1 is SGHTA and CDR2 is FQGNSA in the germline V gene. Points from the study as a whole: Clonal second-wave expansions that peaked on day 37 had unconfirmed SARS-CoV-2 specificity. CD4/CD8 balance characterized clones contracting day 15 to 85, and CD4+ skew characterized later expanders.

The chain carries TRBV7-2 and TRBJ2-3; 8 nucleotides match TRBD2. Sequencing used PBMCs or a T cell subset sorted from them (not recorded which). This receptor was taken from an adult woman who had mild COVID-19 (a few samples of this study predate the infection). Cell type and time point are not known. In DNA form, the CDR3 reads TGTGCCAGCAGCCGGCGGGGGGGCACAGATACGCAGTATTTT. It yields the protein CASSRRGGTDTQYF. The full variable domain, completed using reference TRBV7-2 and TRBJ2-3, is GAGVSQSPSNKVTEKGKDVELRCDPISGHTALYWYRQSLGQGLEFLIYFQGNSAPDKSGLPSDRFSAERTGGSVSTLTIQRTQQEDSAVYLCASSRRGGTDTQYFGPGTRLTVL.